Listed below are T cell receptor beta chains from one sample, sequenced in a study of blood T cell repertoires in COVID-19. This table comes from immunoSEQ multiplex PCR, and its TCRdb copy is limited to in-frame clones, with some not included. The sample includes 210,000 or so clones, about 85% of them seen just once. Specimen: PBMCs or T cells enriched from blood (not recorded which). These receptor sequences come from a man aged 25 to 45 who had recovered from COVID-19. CDR3s include the opening cysteine and the closing phenylalanine or tryptophan. The order of the fields is D gene, clone size, CDR3 length, V gene, J gene, CDR3 DNA, CDR3 protein. The D gene is left open where the match is weak. Not all rows give a size; the values are once, few, many and, for expanded clones, a class.

TRBD1	.	14	TRBV13	TRBJ2-5	TGTGCCAGCAGCCGGACAGGGCCTTCCGAGACCCAGTACTTC	CASSRTGPSETQYF
TRBD2	.	15	TRBV2	TRBJ2-3	TGTGCCAGCAGCCGGGACTACCTACACACAGATACGCAGTATTTT	CASSRDYLHTDTQYF
TRBD1	.	16	TRBV15	TRBJ1-5	TGTGCCACCAGCAGACGAGAACAGGGGGCGAATAAGCCCCAGCATTTT	CATSRREQGANKPQHF
.	.	13	TRBV6-5	TRBJ2-7	TGTGCCAGCAGTTACAGGGGAACCTACGAGCAGTACTTC	CASSYRGTYEQYF
.	.	14	TRBV3-1/TRBV3-2	TRBJ2-1	TGTGCCAGCAGCCAAGCCGACAGAGTCAATGAGCAGTTCTTC	CASSQADRVNEQFF
TRBD1	.	15	TRBV3-1/TRBV3-2	TRBJ1-2	TGTGCCAGCAGCAGCCGGGACAGGGGAATCTATGGCTACACCTTC	CASSSRDRGIYGYTF
TRBD1	once	13	TRBV29-1	TRBJ2-7	TGCAGCGCCGTGGACAGGGTGTCCTACGAGCAGTACTTC	CSAVDRVSYEQYF
.	.	14	TRBV7-9	TRBJ1-4	TGTGCCAGCAGCCCCCATGGAGGGCGGGAAAAACTGTTTTTT	CASSPHGGREKLFF
.	.	12	TRBV5-1	TRBJ2-5	TGCGCCAGCAGAATTCTCCAAGAGACCCAGTACTTC	CASRILQETQYF
.	.	13	TRBV19	TRBJ2-7	TGTGCCACCCAAGACAGGACCACCTACGAGCAGTACTTC	CATQDRTTYEQYF
.	.	14	TRBV7-2	TRBJ2-2	TGTGCCAGCAGCCTCGGTTCCACAGGCGGGGAGCTGTTTTTT	CASSLGSTGGELFF
.	.	14	TRBV24-1	TRBJ1-4	TGTGCCACCAGTGGACCCTTGGGAGGCGAAGGGATGTTTTTT	CATSGPLGGEGMFF
.	.	14	TRBV24-1	TRBJ2-3	TGTGCCACCAGTGACCCCAGAGGGCCAGATACGCAGTATTTT	CATSDPRGPDTQYF
TRBD2	.	14	TRBV7-9	TRBJ2-1	TGTGCCAGCAGCTTTAGCGGGAGGGCCCAAGAGCAGTTCTTC	CASSFSGRAQEQFF
TRBD2	.	12	TRBV27	TRBJ2-1	TGTGCTGCGTGGGGGGGTGTGAATGAGCAGTTCTTC	CAAWGGVNEQFF
TRBD1	.	15	TRBV10-3	TRBJ1-2	TGTGCCATCAGTATTGGACAGGGGGTGGACTATGGCTACACCTTC	CAISIGQGVDYGYTF
TRBD2	once	16	TRBV5-1	TRBJ2-2	TGCGCCAGCAGCTTCACTAGCGGGGGAGTCACCGGGGAGCTGTTTTTT	CASSFTSGGVTGELFF
TRBD2	.	16	TRBV9	TRBJ2-7	TGTGCCAGCAGCGTAGCTGTGCGGGGGGGCGTCTACGAGCAGTACTTC	CASSVAVRGGVYEQYF
.	.	13	TRBV27	TRBJ2-1	TGTGCCAGCAGGGAGGGGGGGTACAATGAGCAGTTCTTC	CASREGGYNEQFF
.	.	14	TRBV5-4	TRBJ2-5	TGTGCCAGCAGCCTACCGGACTTTAAAGAGACCCAGTACTTC	CASSLPDFKETQYF
TRBD1	.	17	TRBV10-2	TRBJ1-6	TGCGCCAGCAGTCTCTCCCTCACAGGGGAAATGGAGTCACCCCTCCACTTT	CASSLSLTGEMESPLHF
.	.	16	TRBV3-1/TRBV3-2	TRBJ1-6	TGTGCCAGCAGCCAAGTCCCTGGCGGGGTTAATTCACCCCTCCACTTT	CASSQVPGGVNSPLHF
TRBD1	.	16	TRBV6-5	TRBJ2-1	TGTGCCAGCAGTTACTCGATCCAGGGGGTATACAATGAGCAGTTCTTC	CASSYSIQGVYNEQFF
TRBD2	.	16	TRBV10-3	TRBJ2-3	TGTGCCATCAGTGAGTCGTTTAGCGGGGGCCCAGATACGCAGTATTTT	CAISESFSGGPDTQYF
.	.	16	TRBV5-6	TRBJ2-2	TGTGCCAGCAGCTTGGATAGAGGCAGAGGAACCGGGGAGCTGTTTTTT	CASSLDRGRGTGELFF
TRBD2	.	16	TRBV15	TRBJ2-7	TGTGCCACCAGCAGAGATCAGGCAGCGGGAGCCTACGAGCAGTACTTC	CATSRDQAAGAYEQYF
.	.	14	TRBV7-7	TRBJ2-1	TGTGCTAGCAGCTTATGTACGGAGCCCAATGAGCAGTTCTTC	CASSLCTEPNEQFF
TRBD1	.	19	TRBV6-1	TRBJ2-4	TGTGCCAGCAGTGAATCGGGACAGGGGGCCTTCGTCGCCAAAAACATTCAGTACTTC	CASSESGQGAFVAKNIQYF
.	.	15	TRBV28	TRBJ2-1	TGTGCCAGCACTCTCGGGAGCCGCTCCTACAATGAGCAGTTCTTC	CASTLGSRSYNEQFF
TRBD1	.	14	TRBV6-5	TRBJ2-7	TGTGCCAGCAGACAGGGGGTCGTCTCCTACGAGCAGTACTTC	CASRQGVVSYEQYF
.	.	15	TRBV7-9	TRBJ1-1	TGTGCCAGCAGCTTAGATAGATTCGGGAACACTGAAGCTTTCTTT	CASSLDRFGNTEAFF
.	few	13	TRBV2	TRBJ1-2	TGTGCCAGCAGTGCCAGCGTAAACTATGGCTACACCTTC	CASSASVNYGYTF
TRBD1	.	18	TRBV27	TRBJ1-4	TGTGCCAGCAGTTTCTGGACAGGGGGGACCCCAAGTAATGAAAAACTGTTTTTT	CASSFWTGGTPSNEKLFF
.	.	15	TRBV5-4	TRBJ2-1	TGTGCCAGCAGCTTGGAGGGGGGGCCAAGGAATGAGCAGTTCTTC	CASSLEGGPRNEQFF
.	.	13	TRBV6-4	TRBJ1-2	TGTGCCAGCATAGCCAGGGCAATCTATGGCTACACCTTC	CASIARAIYGYTF
TRBD2	.	16	TRBV27	TRBJ2-1	TGTGCCAGCAGAATGAACAGCGGGGGAGCCTACAATGAGCAGTTCTTC	CASRMNSGGAYNEQFF
TRBD1	once	15	TRBV6-5	TRBJ2-7	TGTGCCAGCAGTTATTCAAGGACAGGGTTTTACGAGCAGTACTTC	CASSYSRTGFYEQYF
TRBD2	.	17	TRBV25-1	TRBJ2-6	TGTGCCAGCAGTGACCCCGGAACTAGCGCTGGGGCCAACGTCCTGACTTTC	CASSDPGTSAGANVLTF
.	.	15	TRBV10-3	TRBJ1-4	TGTGCCATCAGTGAGTCAGTTTCAGGGGCTGAAAAACTGTTTTTT	CAISESVSGAEKLFF
TRBD1	.	17	TRBV11-2	TRBJ2-1	TGTGCCAGCAGCAGCATCCGGGACAGGGGGCGATACAATGAGCAGTTCTTC	CASSSIRDRGRYNEQFF
TRBD2	many	17	TRBV10-3	TRBJ2-5	TGTGCCATCAGTGAGTCGAGGGGACTAGCGGCGCAAGAGACCCAGTACTTC	CAISESRGLAAQETQYF
.	once	17	TRBV3-1/TRBV3-2	TRBJ2-3	TGTGCCAGCAGCCAAGTTCTTAGCCTCATTCGCACAGATACGCAGTATTTT	CASSQVLSLIRTDTQYF
TRBD1	.	14	TRBV28	TRBJ2-7	TGTGCCAGCATTTCTGGGACAGGGATCAACGAGCAGTACTTC	CASISGTGINEQYF
TRBD1	.	16	TRBV6-5	TRBJ1-1	TGTGCCAGCAGTTCAACAGGGGGTAATATGAACACTGAAGCTTTCTTT	CASSSTGGNMNTEAFF
.	.	13	TRBV4-1	TRBJ1-1	TGCGCCAGCAGCCAATATGGGGGGGCTGAAGCTTTCTTT	CASSQYGGAEAFF
.	.	13	TRBV27	TRBJ2-1	TGTGCCAGCAGTTTAGACAGGCTCAATGAGCAGTTCTTC	CASSLDRLNEQFF
.	.	15	TRBV24-1	TRBJ1-5	TGTGCCACCAGTGATTCATCAGGGGGCAATCAGCCCCAGCATTTT	CATSDSSGGNQPQHF
TRBD1	.	17	TRBV28	TRBJ2-7	TGTGCCAGCAGTCCAATCAGGGGACAGAAAGCAACCTACGAGCAGTACTTC	CASSPIRGQKATYEQYF
.	once	13	TRBV19	TRBJ1-3	TGTGCCAGTAGGTATAGCTCTGGAAACACCATATATTTT	CASRYSSGNTIYF
TRBD2	.	16	TRBV15	TRBJ2-1	TGTGCCACCAGCAGGACAGGGACTAGCGGGGCAAATGAGCAGTTCTTC	CATSRTGTSGANEQFF
TRBD1	.	15	TRBV3-1/TRBV3-2	TRBJ1-4	TGTGCCAGCAGTCTTAGGGACAGGGGAGACGAAAAACTGTTTTTT	CASSLRDRGDEKLFF
.	once	14	TRBV3-1/TRBV3-2	TRBJ2-2	TGTGCCAGCAGCCAGGGAGTTGACACCGGGGAGCTGTTTTTT	CASSQGVDTGELFF
TRBD1	.	14	TRBV5-1	TRBJ2-5	TGCGCCAGCCGTCGACAGGGGGCTTTAGAGACCCAGTACTTC	CASRRQGALETQYF
.	.	13	TRBV6-5	TRBJ2-2	TGTGCCAGCAGTCAATCTAAAACCGGGGAGCTGTTTTTT	CASSQSKTGELFF
TRBD2	once	15	TRBV9	TRBJ2-4	TGTGCCAGCAGCGTAGCTAGCGGGGGGAAAGACATTCAGTACTTC	CASSVASGGKDIQYF
.	.	12	TRBV5-1	TRBJ2-7	TGCGCCAGCAGCCAAACAGGAGACGAGCAGTACTTC	CASSQTGDEQYF
TRBD2	.	15	TRBV7-2	TRBJ2-7	TGTGCCAGCAGCCTGGCAGCGGGGGGGCCTTACGGGCAGTACTTC	CASSLAAGGPYGQYF